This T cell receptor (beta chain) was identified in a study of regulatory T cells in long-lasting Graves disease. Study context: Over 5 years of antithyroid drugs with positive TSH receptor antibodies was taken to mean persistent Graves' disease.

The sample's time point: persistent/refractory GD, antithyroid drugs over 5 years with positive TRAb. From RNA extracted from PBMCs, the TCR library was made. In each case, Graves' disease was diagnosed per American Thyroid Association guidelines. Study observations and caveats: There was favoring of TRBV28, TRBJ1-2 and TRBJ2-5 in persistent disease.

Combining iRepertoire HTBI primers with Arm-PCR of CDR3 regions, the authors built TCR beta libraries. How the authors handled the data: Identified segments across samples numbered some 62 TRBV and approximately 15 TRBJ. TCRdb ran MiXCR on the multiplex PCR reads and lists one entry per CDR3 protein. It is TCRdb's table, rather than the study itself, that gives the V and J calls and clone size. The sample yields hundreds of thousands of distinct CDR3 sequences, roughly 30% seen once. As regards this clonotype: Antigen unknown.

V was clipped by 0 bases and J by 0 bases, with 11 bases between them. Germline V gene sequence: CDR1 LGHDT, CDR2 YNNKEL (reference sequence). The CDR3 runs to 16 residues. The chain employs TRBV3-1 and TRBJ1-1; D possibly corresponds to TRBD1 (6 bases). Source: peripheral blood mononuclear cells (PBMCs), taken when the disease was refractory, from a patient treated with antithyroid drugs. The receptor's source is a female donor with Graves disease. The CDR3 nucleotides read TGTGCCAGCAGCCAAGATGTTACAGGGTTGAACACTGAAGCTTTCTTT. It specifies CASSQDVTGLNTEAFF. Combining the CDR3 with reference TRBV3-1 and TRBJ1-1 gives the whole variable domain DTAVSQTPKYLVTQMGNDKSIKCEQNLGHDTMYWYKQDSKKFLKIMFSYNNKELIINETVPNRFSPKSPDKAHLNLHINSLELGDSAVYFCASSQDVTGLNTEAFFGQGTRLTVV.